Given below is one T cell receptor beta chain in context. In the study's own analysis: The authors estimated nucleated cell counts from reference gene primer amplification. Assay used: immunoSEQ multiplex PCR; TCRdb lists only in-frame clones, some missing. V and J calls and clone size are those listed in that table; D and trimming were worked out from the DNA. The sample holds approximately 110,000 clones, roughly 85% seen once. This record comes from a study of blood T cell repertoires in COVID-19. The CDR3 sequence is 18 residues long. V lost 5 bases and J lost 1; bases outside the gene matches: 7. Germline V gene sequence: CDR1 LNHDA, CDR2 SQIVND (reference sequence).

Input material: peripheral blood. The receptor's source is a human donor in a cohort sampled during active COVID-19. The V gene is TRBV19, the J gene TRBJ2-4, with TRBD2 identical over 14 bases. DNA for the CDR3: TGTGCCAGTAGTTTGGGACTAGCGGGAGTCCGTGCCAAAAACATTCAGTACTTC. It yields the protein CASSLGLAGVRAKNIQYF.